A single sample gave rise to the 18 T cell receptor beta chains below, sequenced in a study of tumor-infiltrating lymphocytes in primary liver carcinoma. Making TCR beta cDNA involved approximately 510 ng total RNA and a constant-region primer. ARM-PCR, slightly modified, supplied the TCR beta libraries through three nested multiplex PCR rounds. TRBV1-TRBV30 forward and Cbeta reverse primers drove the first two approximately 10-cycle rounds. TCRdb analysed the multiplex PCR reads with MiXCR anew, one entry per CDR3 protein. The repertoire holds approximately 64,000 distinct CDR3 sequences, with about 71% as singletons. Unsorted bulk tissue of about 18-32 mg yielded co-extracted RNA and DNA. The specimen sequenced was liver tumor tissue from sampling region 4. Subset of the sample: tumor region T4, right-lateral pole. These receptors all come from a man aged 40-49 years with primary liver carcinoma and hepatitis B virus infection.

This rearrangement joins TRBV11-2 to TRBJ1-2; D gene uncertain. The CDR3 is made up of 13 amino acids. V shed 2 bases and J shed 11 bases, with 15 bases lying between them. Germline V gives CDR1 SGHAT, CDR2 FQNNGV. The DNA of the CDR3 is TGTGCCAGCAGCTTAACGAGAGTATCTGGTTACACCTTC. It encodes CASSLTRVSGYTF.

This clonotype was observed a handful of times. The gene calls are TRBV11-2 and TRBJ2-3, with D unclear. V dropped 5 bases and J dropped 2 bases, with 17 bases sitting between them. Germline CDR1 is SGHAT and CDR2 is FQNNGV. The CDR3 runs to 16 residues. CDR3 sequence: CASSRQPISPTDTQYF. The CDR3 nucleotides are TGTGCCAGCAGCCGGCAACCCATCAGCCCCACAGATACGCAGTATTTT.

As for this clonotype: One end of the junction is discordant with germline, which a read error may explain. The genes are TRBV7-3 and TRBJ1-2; TRBD1 is a possible D gene (6 bases). Germline V gene data show CDR1 as SGHTA and CDR2 as FQGTGA. This CDR3 region has 13 residues. The CDR3 is CARSLGGPDGYTF. The CDR3 DNA reads as TGTGCCAGGAGCTTAGGGGGGCCAGACGGCTACACCTTC. Together with reference TRBV7-3 and TRBJ1-2, the CDR3 gives the full variable domain: GAGVSQTPSNKVTEKGKYVELRCDPISGHTALYWYRQSLGQGPEFLIYFQGTGAADDSGLPNDRFFAVRPEGSVSTLKIQRTERGDSAVYLCARSLGGPDGYTFGSGTRLTVV.

As concerns this clonotype: A much more abundant neighbour one base away suggests this may be a read error. This chain connects TRBV11-1 to TRBJ2-5; tentatively, D is TRBD2 (6 bases). The CDR3 is 15 residues long. The germline CDR1 and CDR2 sequences are SGHAT and FQDESV (reference sequence). The CDR3: CASSSPVLAGETKYF. CDR3 bases: TGTGCCAGCAGCTCCCCGGTACTAGCCGGGGAGACCAAGTACTTC.

This clonotype appeared a few times. This chain uses TRBV4-2 with TRBJ2-5; D remains ambiguous. CDR1 LGHNA and CDR2 YNFKEQ come from the germline V gene. The V and J ends lost 1 base and 5 bases respectively, with 14 bases between them. The CDR3 runs to 15 residues. In nucleotides, the CDR3 is TGTGCCAGCAGCCAAGCGGAGTGGGTATCGGAGACCCAGTACTTC. This codes for CASSQAEWVSETQYF.

This clonotype has only a few counts. For the CDR3, the DNA is TGTGCCAGCAGCCTGACAGAGGGCTCCTACGAGCAGTACTTC. Protein sequence: CASSLTEGSYEQYF. The J gene is TRBJ2-7, the V gene TRBV11-2; D tentatively fits TRBD1 or TRBD2 (5 bases each). Looked up from germline, CDR1 is SGHAT and CDR2 is FQNNGV. V was trimmed by 5 bases and J by 0 bases, leaving 11 bases between them. The CDR3 runs to 14 residues. Filled out from reference TRBV11-2 and TRBJ2-7, the complete variable domain reads EAGVAQSPRYKIIEKRQSVAFWCNPISGHATLYWYQQILGQGPKLLIQFQNNGVVDDSQLPKDRFSAERLKGVDSTLKIQPAKLEDSAVYLCASSLTEGSYEQYFGPGTRLTVT.

The chain joins TRBV12-3 or TRBV12-4 to TRBJ2-7, with 7 bases lining up with TRBD1. With V trimmed by 10 bases and J by 5 bases, 14 bases remained unmatched. This CDR3 has 14 residues. The CDR3 DNA reads TGTGCCAACACCCCCGGGACAGAAAAACACGAGCAGTACTTC. Its protein product is CANTPGTEKHEQYF.

For this clonotype: A much larger clone differs from this one at a single base, so this may be a read error. The chain couples TRBV5-1 to TRBJ2-5; 9 bases agree with TRBD2. Germline lookup yields CDR1 SGHRS and CDR2 YFSETQ. This CDR3 has 14 amino acids. CDR3 coding DNA: TGCGACAGCAGGAGCGGGAGGCTTCAAGAGACCCAGTACTTC. Its protein product is CDSRSGRLQETQYF.

With regard to this clonotype: One junction end does not reproduce the germline sequence, and a read error may be involved. The chain has TRBV6-6 and TRBJ2-3; D perhaps matches TRBD2 (5 bases). The CDR3 runs 16 residues. Germline-derived CDR1 and CDR2 are MNHNY and SVGAGI (reference sequence). The CDR3 nucleotides read TGTGCCTGCAGTCTCATCGCGGGTGGAGTCACGGATACGCAGTATTTT. Protein: CACSLIAGGVTDTQYF.

This clonotype was seen at least ten times. The chain combines TRBV12-3 or TRBV12-4 with TRBJ1-4; no definite D call. CDR3 length equals 13 residues. Trimming pared 5 bases from V and 6 bases from J, leaving 10 bases between. The CDR3 protein is CASSLLGDEKLFF. The CDR3 DNA follows: TGTGCCAGCAGTCTCCTTGGTGATGAAAAACTGTTTTTT.

Of note for this clonotype: This may arise from a read error, as a much more abundant clone is one base away. The chain has TRBV6-2 or TRBV6-3 and TRBJ2-7; no reliable D call. Per the germline V gene, CDR1 is MNHEY and CDR2 is SVGEGT. The CDR3 contains 13 residues. In nucleotides, the CDR3 is TGTGTCAGTAGTTACGCGGTACCCTACGAGCAGTACTTC. It specifies CVSSYAVPYEQYF.

This chain joins TRBV29-1 and TRBJ2-5; D may be TRBD2 (5 bases). Trimming stripped 7 bases from V and 5 bases from J, with 20 bases between. Germline lookup yields CDR1 SQVTM and CDR2 ANQGSEA. This CDR3 region has 14 residues. CDR3 sequence reads: CSAADGVRRETQYF. DNA of the CDR3: TGCAGCGCTGCGGACGGGGTCCGTCGGGAGACCCAGTACTTC.

The chain combines TRBV11-2 with TRBJ1-1, with D possibly matching TRBD1 (6 bases). Germline CDR1 and CDR2: SGHAT and FQNNGV. The CDR3 runs to 16 residues. Deletions cut 9 bases from V and 4 bases from J, with 24 bases between. The CDR3 coding sequence is TGTGCCAGAAACAGAGGTAGGGCAGGGGTCTTCACTGAAGCTTTCTTT. Protein product: CARNRGRAGVFTEAFF.

A note on this clonotype: The conserved closing phenylalanine or tryptophan is absent in this CDR3, likely reflecting a read error. The chain recombines TRBV11-2 with TRBJ2-3; no clear D gene. The CDR3 contains 16 residues. Germline values: CDR1 SGHAT, CDR2 FQNNGV. The CDR3 DNA sequence: TGTGCTAGCAGTTTCTTACCCAACTCTAACACAGATACGCAGTATCTT. It translates to CASSFLPNSNTDTQYL.

About this clonotype: At one end the junction does not follow the germline gene, possibly because of a read error. The rearrangement uses TRBV5-1 and TRBJ1-1; tentatively, D is TRBD1 (6 bases). The CDR3 has 13 residues. Germline V gene data show CDR1 as SGHRS and CDR2 as YFSETQ. The CDR3: CASSHGTMPDAFF. CDR3 sequence (DNA): TGCGCCAGCAGCCACGGGACAATGCCTGATGCTTTCTTT.

J is TRBJ1-1 and V is TRBV11-2; the D gene is possibly TRBD1 (6 bases). Trimming took off 7 bases at V and 0 bases at J, with 18 bases between the two ends. The CDR3 loop spans 16 amino acids. The germline gives CDR1 SGHAT, CDR2 FQNNGV. CDR3 sequence: CASNPPRGLVNTEAFF. Written as DNA, the CDR3 is TGTGCCAGCAACCCACCCAGGGGCTTGGTGAACACTGAAGCTTTCTTT.

This chain joins TRBV29-1 and TRBJ1-5; no clear D gene. Germline V gene lookup returns CDR1 SQVTM and CDR2 ANQGSEA. This CDR3 region has 13 residues. V dropped 8 bases and J dropped 3 bases, with 14 bases sitting between them. CDR3 DNA: TGCAGCATTGTTGGTCAATCCAATCAGCCCCAGCATTTT. Protein product: CSIVGQSNQPQHF. The full variable domain, in which reference TRBV29-1 and TRBJ1-5 provide the parts outside the CDR3, is SAVISQKPSRDICQRGTSLTIQCQVDSQVTMMFWYRQQPGQSLTLIATANQGSEATYESGFVIDKFPISRPNLTFSTLTVSNMSPEDSSIYLCSIVGQSNQPQHFGDGTRLSIL.

Notes on this clonotype: At one of its ends the junction is not consistent with the germline gene, which may arise from a read error. V gene TRBV5-4 combines with J gene TRBJ2-7, with D uncertain. The CDR3 covers 15 residues. Germline CDR1 and CDR2: SGHNT and YYREEE (reference sequence). The CDR3 DNA sequence: TGTGCCAGCAGCCACGACCAGGACCTTTTATACGAACAGTACTTC. Translating gives CASSHDQDLLYEQYF.